The 21 T cell receptor beta chains given below trace back to one sample, sequenced in a study of blood T cell repertoires in COVID-19. TCRdb's copy holds only in-frame clones and misses some; the assay was immunoSEQ multiplex PCR. The data hold about 220,000 clones, with approximately 88% observed a single time. The sequencing input was PBMCs or T cells enriched from blood (not recorded which). Receptors were obtained from a woman aged 40 to 55 with acute COVID-19.

The V call is TRBV4-3, the J call TRBJ2-5; 11 bases map to TRBD1. The CDR3 has 15 residues. Germline trimming cut 4 bases from V and 4 bases from J; bases unmatched to any gene: 5. Germline V gene sequence: CDR1 LGHNA, CDR2 YSLEER. CDR3 DNA: TGCGCCAGCAGCCCCGGGACAGGGGGAGGAGAGACCCAGTACTTC. Residues: CASSPGTGGGETQYF.

This CDR3 is CATSDWWDIRWNTEAFF. The CDR3 coding sequence is TGTGCCACCAGTGATTGGTGGGACATACGTTGGAACACTGAAGCTTTCTTT. The chain employs TRBV24-1 and TRBJ1-1; tentative D call: TRBD1 (6 bases). The CDR3 has 17 residues. CDR1 KGHDR and CDR2 SFDVKD come from the germline V gene. Trimming removed 2 bases at V and 1 base at J, with 16 bases between.

V is TRBV10-1 and J is TRBJ1-3, with D uncertain. Germline CDR1 is WNHNN and CDR2 is SYGVQD (reference sequence). The V end was cut by 5 bases, the J end by 2 bases, with 7 bases between. The CDR3 contains 13 residues. Written as DNA, the CDR3 is TGCGCCAGCAGTAAAGGAGCTGGAAACACCATATATTTT. Amino acid sequence: CASSKGAGNTIYF.

The genes are TRBV10-3 and TRBJ1-1; 8 bases map to TRBD1. The CDR3 has 14 residues. The V gene end was trimmed by 10 bases and the J gene end by 0 bases; junction bases not matched to a gene: 7. CDR1 and CDR2 from the germline V gene are ENHRY and SYGVKD. The CDR3 sequence is CATTRQGMNTEAFF. In nucleotides, the CDR3 is TGTGCCACCACGAGACAGGGGATGAACACTGAAGCTTTCTTT.

Here the CDR3 DNA reads TGTGCCAGCAGCGAGACAATGGTGGCTGAAGCTTTCTTT. This sequence encodes CASSETMVAEAFF. This chain uses TRBV9 with TRBJ1-1; no clear D. The V gene lost 3 bases and the J gene lost 6 bases, with 12 bases spanning the gap. CDR1 and CDR2 (germline): SGDLS, YYNGEE. This CDR3 spans 13 amino acids.

The CDR3 nucleotides read TGTGCCAGCCCCAAAAAGTCCGAGGATATTAATGAAAAACTGTTTTTT. Translating gives CASPKKSEDINEKLFF. The chain employs TRBV21-1 and TRBJ1-4. TRBV21-1 is a pseudogene segment. CDR3 length: 16 amino acids.

This clone was seen a few times. The chain joins TRBV5-1 to TRBJ1-6; D is ambiguous. This CDR3 is built from 16 residues. Trimming stripped 0 bases from V and 5 bases from J, with 12 bases between. The V gene's germline CDR1 is SGHRS and CDR2 YFSETQ. In DNA, the CDR3 is TGCGCCAGCAGCTTGGCTGGGCCGGAAAATAATTCACCCCTCCACTTT. As protein: CASSLAGPENNSPLHF.

V and J are TRBV5-1 and TRBJ2-1; 9 bases line up with TRBD2. The CDR3 length is 15 residues. The V segment lost 1 base and the J segment 4 bases; nucleotides outside the gene matches: 3. CDR1 and CDR2 (germline): SGHRS, YFSETQ. The CDR3 coding sequence is TGCGCCAGCAGCTTGACGACTAGCGGATACAATGAGCAGTTCTTC. Amino acid sequence: CASSLTTSGYNEQFF. Together with reference TRBV5-1 and TRBJ2-1, the CDR3 gives the full variable domain: KAGVTQTPRYLIKTRGQQVTLSCSPISGHRSVSWYQQTPGQGLQFLFEYFSETQRNKGNFPGRFSGRQFSNSRSEMNVSTLELGDSALYLCASSLTTSGYNEQFFGPGTRLTVL.

This clone was observed a few times. The V gene is TRBV7-2, the J gene TRBJ1-2, with 10 bases fitting TRBD1. The ends lost 6 bases at V and 4 bases at J; junction bases unmatched: 14. The CDR3 loop spans 17 amino acids. Germline V gene lookup returns CDR1 SGHTA and CDR2 FQGNSA. CDR3 nucleotides: TGTGCCAGCAGGTCCTCCGGGACAGGGGTTTTCTCCTATGGCTACACCTTC. This encodes CASRSSGTGVFSYGYTF.

The V gene is TRBV5-8, the J gene TRBJ2-3, with TRBD2 identical over 7 bases. The CDR3 length is 16 residues. Germline CDR1 reads SGHTS; CDR2 reads YDEGEE. V dropped 0 bases and J dropped 5; count of bases not matched to a gene: 9. The CDR3 DNA reads as TGTGCCAGCAGCTTGGGGCTAGCGGCCCTCCTAGATACGCAGTATTTT. This codes for CASSLGLAALLDTQYF.

The CDR3 DNA is TGTGCCAGCAGCCCTGGACTAGCGGGAGCCAAAAACATTCAGTACTTC. Translated: CASSPGLAGAKNIQYF. The rearrangement links TRBV11-3 to TRBJ2-4; TRBD2 aligns across 11 bases. The CDR3 length is 16 residues. CDR1 and CDR2 (germline): SGHNT, YENEEA. Germline trimming cut 5 bases from V and 0 bases from J; bases unmatched to any gene: 3.

The chain joins TRBV3-1 (or the pseudogene TRBV3-2) to TRBJ1-2; 8 positions agree with TRBD1. The CDR3 has 15 amino acids. The trim removed 0 bases at V and 4 bases at J, leaving 4 bases unmatched. CDR1 and CDR2 from the germline V gene are LGHDT and YNNKEL (reference sequence). CDR3 coding DNA: TGTGCCAGCAGCCAAGATCAGGGGGCAAGCTATGGCTACACCTTC. Translating it yields CASSQDQGASYGYTF.

This clone has only one observation. The genes are TRBV11-2 and TRBJ2-5; D is undetermined. V was trimmed by 0 bases and J by 5 bases, leaving 13 bases between them. The germline gives CDR1 SGHAT, CDR2 FQNNGV. The CDR3 is 15 residues long. CDR3 sequence: CASSLDPGRPETQYF. In DNA form, the CDR3 reads TGTGCCAGCAGCTTAGATCCTGGCCGCCCGGAGACCCAGTACTTC.

The rearrangement joins TRBV5-1 to TRBJ1-4; 9 bases map to TRBD1. Germline V gene sequence: CDR1 SGHRS, CDR2 YFSETQ. V trimming: 4 bases; J trimming: 0 bases; junction bases outside the gene matches: 4. The CDR3 consists of 16 residues. The CDR3, as DNA: TGCGCCAGCAGCGTGGACAGGGGCGCAACTAATGAAAAACTGTTTTTT. Its protein is CASSVDRGATNEKLFF.

This chain links TRBV29-1 with TRBJ1-1; 7 bases match TRBD1. Germline CDR1 reads SQVTM; CDR2 reads ANQGSEA. The CDR3 is made up of 14 amino acids. Unmatched junction bases numbered 11, after V lost 7 bases and J lost 3 bases. The CDR3 reads CSGETGWRDTEAFF. Here the CDR3 DNA reads TGCAGCGGGGAGACAGGGTGGCGTGACACTGAAGCTTTCTTT.

This clone was observed a single time. V usage is TRBV6-5 and J usage is TRBJ2-3; 9 bases are a match to TRBD2. The V segment lost 8 bases and the J segment 1 base; nucleotides outside the gene matches: 7. The CDR3 sequence is 15 residues long. Germline V CDR1 and CDR2: MNHEY, SVGAGI. The chain's CDR3 is CASGRLAGGTDTQYF. The CDR3 DNA follows: TGTGCCAGCGGAAGATTAGCGGGGGGCACAGATACGCAGTATTTT.

V and J are TRBV7-9 and TRBJ2-2, with D unclear. The ends were cut back, 1 base at V and 6 bases at J, with 12 bases in the middle. Per germline, CDR1 SEHNR and CDR2 FQNEAQ (reference sequence). The CDR3 runs to 15 residues. CDR3 region: CASSLVARSPGELFF. DNA of the CDR3: TGTGCCAGCAGCTTAGTGGCCAGGTCACCCGGGGAGCTGTTTTTT.

The V and J genes are TRBV6-2 or TRBV6-3 and TRBJ2-4; TRBD2 might be the D (5 bases). The CDR3 runs to 17 residues. Trimming removed 1 base from V and 6 bases from J, with 19 bases in between. Germline V gene data show CDR1 as MNHEY and CDR2 as SVGEGT. The CDR3 region is CASSYYIRRRISNIQYF. The CDR3 nucleotides read TGTGCCAGCAGTTACTATATTCGGCGGAGGATCTCAAACATTCAGTACTTC.

The V gene is TRBV30, the J gene TRBJ1-1, with D possibly matching TRBD1 (6 bases). The CDR3 is made up of 12 amino acids. V was cut by 8 bases and J by 4 bases, with 14 bases left in between. CDR1 GTSNPN and CDR2 SVGIG come from the germline V gene (reference sequence). CDR3 DNA sequence: TGTGCCGGCCGGGGGGGGCTCACTGAAGCTTTCTTT. Protein product: CAGRGGLTEAFF.

This clone turned up a few times. The V gene is TRBV6-4, the J gene TRBJ2-3; 12 positions match TRBD1. V lost 0 bases to trimming and J lost 6 bases; unmatched junction nucleotides: 1. This CDR3 comprises 15 residues. Germline lookup yields CDR1 MRHNA and CDR2 SNTAGT. CDR3 residues: CASSDSGQGADTQYF. DNA of the CDR3: TGTGCCAGCAGTGACTCGGGACAGGGGGCTGATACGCAGTATTTT.

This clone was observed a few times. The chain recombines TRBV9 with TRBJ1-3, with 7 bases aligning to TRBD1. Germline CDR1 reads SGDLS; CDR2 reads YYNGEE. This CDR3 is 14 amino acids long. The trim removed 2 bases at V and 4 bases at J, leaving 3 bases unmatched. This CDR3 reads CASSVTGTGNTIYF. CDR3 nucleotides: TGTGCCAGCAGCGTGACAGGGACGGGAAACACCATATATTTT.